The clone carrying this TCR beta chain was seen at least ten times. What it binds is unknown. This entry is derived from a study of response to subunit inactivated influenza vaccine. This CDR3 contains 14 residues. The ends were cut back, 0 bases at V and 1 base at J, with 6 bases in the middle. The germline gives CDR1 MNHEY, CDR2 SVGAGI. TCRdb re-called the RT-PCR reads with MiXCR, one entry per CDR3 protein. The data hold 630,000 or so distinct CDR3 sequences, with 15% to 19% observed a single time. General study points: Few new T cells, the authors suggested, are recruited by each seasonal influenza vaccination.

This sample comprised PBMCs from blood, obtained roughly 12 days after vaccination. This sequence originates from a man between 45 and 60 years old who received an inactivated influenza vaccine. This rearrangement joins TRBV6-5 to TRBJ1-1, with unresolved D. CDR3 coding DNA: TGTGCCAGCAGTTACTCGAACAGGAACACTGAAGCTTTCTTT. It codes for CASSYSNRNTEAFF.